This T cell receptor beta chain stems from a study of glioma-infiltrating T cells. This clonotype was counted many times. What it recognizes is unknown. The study's findings and limits: Gliomas, especially low-grade, showed above-expected tissue-blood divergence; non-neoplastic patients showed below. Tissue and blood shared very few CDR3 sequences.

Using RNA template, CDR3s of TCR alpha and beta were amplified with iRepertoire arm-PCR. TCRdb itself ran the multiplex PCR reads through MiXCR, one entry per CDR3 protein. There are approximately 89,000 distinct CDR3 sequences in the sample; 23% occur only once, and 6.7% lies in the top ten. Germline V gene sequence: CDR1 SQVTM, CDR2 ANQGSEA. Trimming left V 7 bases short and J 1 base short, with 10 bases between. The CDR3 consists of 13 residues. The sequenced sample consisted of glioma tissue, nonneoplastic brain tissue, or PBMCs (not recorded which). The clonotype originates from a human donor with low-grade glioma or glioblastoma, undergoing nonglioma brain surgery, or in good health (not recorded which). This rearrangement joins TRBV29-1 to TRBJ1-4; possible D gene TRBD1, 6 bases. The CDR3 protein is CSASTGTNEKLFF. CDR3 bases: TGCAGCGCCTCGACAGGAACTAATGAAAAACTGTTTTTT.